The T cell receptor beta chain described here comes from a study of shared clonotypes between healthy human individuals. Naive CD8 isolation took CD45RO-negative cells positively selected for CCR7 and excluded terminally differentiated effector memory CD45RA+ cells. With regard to this clone: The target antigen is unknown.

The study, taken as a whole, reports: Represented genetic and exposure-history diversity was restricted by having few donors.

V was clipped by 4 bases and J by 2 bases; unmatched bases: 5. In germline, CDR1 is GTSNPN, CDR2 SVGIG (reference sequence). CDR3 length: 14 amino acids. Sequencing used immunoSEQ multiplex PCR; TCRdb keeps in-frame clones, though not all of them. In the table there are some 2,000,000 clones, just under 95% of which are singletons. The receptor's source is a man younger than 35 in good health. The rearrangement uses TRBV30 and TRBJ1-5; 7 nucleotides line up with TRBD1. The sequencing input was naive CD8+ T cells sorted from blood. CDR3 DNA sequence: TGTGCCTGGACCTACGGGACAGGCAATCAGCCCCAGCATTTT. Residues: CAWTYGTGNQPQHF.